The subject of this entry is one T cell receptor (beta chain). Its specificity is not known. These data belong to a study of Graves' ophthalmopathy and Graves' hyperthyroidism. Whole-study findings and limits: Blood repertoires reportedly contained most expanded thyroid clonotypes above 0.001 frequency.

Transcripts of RNA were the source for amplifying TCR beta CDR3 regions. An opening RT-PCR round employed HTBI primers and preceded a second-round multiplex PCR. TCRdb re-analysed the multiplex PCR reads in MiXCR, keeping a single row per CDR3 protein. The table records around 1.1 million distinct CDR3 sequences, 35% to 40% of them present only once. The CDR3 totals 14 residues. Unmatched junction bases numbered 4, after V lost 3 bases and J lost 3 bases. Germline CDR1 MNHNY, CDR2 SVGAGI (reference sequence). The origin of this receptor is an adult man with Graves' hyperthyroidism. The J gene is TRBJ2-7, the V gene TRBV6-6, with 8 positions matching TRBD2. Source material: peripheral blood or thyroid tissue (not recorded which). The CDR3 DNA reads TGTGCCAGCAGTTATGCGGGAGGAAACTACGAGCAGTACTTC. Translation: CASSYAGGNYEQYF.